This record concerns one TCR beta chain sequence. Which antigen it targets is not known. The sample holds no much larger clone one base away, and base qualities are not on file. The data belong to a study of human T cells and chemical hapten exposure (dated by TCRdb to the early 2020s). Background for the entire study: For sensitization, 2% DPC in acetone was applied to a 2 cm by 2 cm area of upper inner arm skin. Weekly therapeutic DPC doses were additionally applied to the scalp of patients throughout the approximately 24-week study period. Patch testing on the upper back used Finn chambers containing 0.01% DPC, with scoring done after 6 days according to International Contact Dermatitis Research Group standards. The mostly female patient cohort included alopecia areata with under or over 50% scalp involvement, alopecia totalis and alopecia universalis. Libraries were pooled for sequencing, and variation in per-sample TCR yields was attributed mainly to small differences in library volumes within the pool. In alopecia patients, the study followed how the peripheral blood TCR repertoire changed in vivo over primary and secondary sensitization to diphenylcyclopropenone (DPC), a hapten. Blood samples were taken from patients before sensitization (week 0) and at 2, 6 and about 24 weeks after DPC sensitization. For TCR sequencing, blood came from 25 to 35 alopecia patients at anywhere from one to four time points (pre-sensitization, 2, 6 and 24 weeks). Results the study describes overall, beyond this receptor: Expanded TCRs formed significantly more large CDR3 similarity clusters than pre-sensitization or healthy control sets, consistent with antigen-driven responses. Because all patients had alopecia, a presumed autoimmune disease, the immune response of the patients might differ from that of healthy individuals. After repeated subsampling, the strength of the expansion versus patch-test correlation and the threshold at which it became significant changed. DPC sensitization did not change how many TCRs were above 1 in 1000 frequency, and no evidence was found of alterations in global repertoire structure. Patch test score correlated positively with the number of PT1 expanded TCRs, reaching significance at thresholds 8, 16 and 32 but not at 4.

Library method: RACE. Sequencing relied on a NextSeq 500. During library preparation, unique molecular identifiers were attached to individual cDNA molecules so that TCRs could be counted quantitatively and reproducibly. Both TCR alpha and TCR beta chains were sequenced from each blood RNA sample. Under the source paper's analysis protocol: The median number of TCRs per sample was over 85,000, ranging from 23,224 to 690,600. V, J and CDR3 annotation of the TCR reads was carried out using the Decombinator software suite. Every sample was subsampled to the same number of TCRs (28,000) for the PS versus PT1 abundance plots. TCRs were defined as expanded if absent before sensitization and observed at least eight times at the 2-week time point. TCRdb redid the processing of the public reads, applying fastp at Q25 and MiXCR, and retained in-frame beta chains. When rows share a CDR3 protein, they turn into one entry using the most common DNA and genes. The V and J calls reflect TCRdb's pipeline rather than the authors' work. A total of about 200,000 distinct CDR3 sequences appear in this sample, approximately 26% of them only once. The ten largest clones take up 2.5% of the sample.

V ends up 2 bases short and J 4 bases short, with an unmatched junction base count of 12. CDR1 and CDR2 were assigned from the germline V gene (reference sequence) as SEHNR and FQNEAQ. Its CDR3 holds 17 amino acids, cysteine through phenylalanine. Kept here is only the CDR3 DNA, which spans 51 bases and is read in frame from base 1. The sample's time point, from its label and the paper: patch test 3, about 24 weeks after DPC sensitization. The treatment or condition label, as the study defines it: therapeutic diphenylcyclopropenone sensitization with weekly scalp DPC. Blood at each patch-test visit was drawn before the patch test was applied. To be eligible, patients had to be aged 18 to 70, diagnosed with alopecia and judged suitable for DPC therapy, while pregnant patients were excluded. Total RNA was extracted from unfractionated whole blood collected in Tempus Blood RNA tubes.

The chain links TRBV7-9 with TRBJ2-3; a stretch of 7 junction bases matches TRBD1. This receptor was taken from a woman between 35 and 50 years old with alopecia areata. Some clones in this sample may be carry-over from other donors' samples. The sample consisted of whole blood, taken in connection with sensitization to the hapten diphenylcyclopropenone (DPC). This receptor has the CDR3 CASSLLMVTGKPDTQYF. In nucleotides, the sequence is TGTGCCAGCAGCTTACTCATGGTGACAGGGAAACCAGATACGCAGTATTTT.